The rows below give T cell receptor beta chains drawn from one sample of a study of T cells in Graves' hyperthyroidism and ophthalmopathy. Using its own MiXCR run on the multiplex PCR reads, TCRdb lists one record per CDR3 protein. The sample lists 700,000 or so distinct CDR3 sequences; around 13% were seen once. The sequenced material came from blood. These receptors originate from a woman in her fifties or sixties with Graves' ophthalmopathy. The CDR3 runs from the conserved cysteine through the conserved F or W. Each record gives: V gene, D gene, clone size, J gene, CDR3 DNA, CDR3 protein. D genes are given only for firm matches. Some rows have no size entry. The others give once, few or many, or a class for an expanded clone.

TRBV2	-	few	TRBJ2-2	TGTGCCAGCACCGAACAGACTATCACCGGGGAGCTGTTTTTT	CASTEQTITGELFF
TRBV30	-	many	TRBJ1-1	TGTGCCTGGGGGAGCCGGGAGGTTGGTGAAGCTTTCTTT	CAWGSREVGEAFF
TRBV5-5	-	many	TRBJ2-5	TGTGCCAGCAGCTTGGCCTCTGGGGCCAGGGAGACCCAGTACTTC	CASSLASGARETQYF
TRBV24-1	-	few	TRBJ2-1	TGTGCCACCAGTGATCCGGCTAGCGAGTCATTTTCCTACAATGAGCAGTTCTTC	CATSDPASESFSYNEQFF
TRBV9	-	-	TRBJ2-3	TGTGCCAGCAGCGTAGAGTTAGGAGGAGCCACAGATACGCAGTATTTT	CASSVELGGATDTQYF
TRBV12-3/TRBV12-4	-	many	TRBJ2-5	TGTGCCAGCAGTTACCACCTAGGGGAGGAGACCCAGTACTTC	CASSYHLGEETQYF
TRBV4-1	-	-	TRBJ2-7	TGCGCCAGCAGCCAAGCGACTGACTCCTACGAGCAGTACTTC	CASSQATDSYEQYF
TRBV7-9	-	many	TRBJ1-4	TGTGCCAGCAATGGGCCTAATGAAAAACTGTTTTTT	CASNGPNEKLFF
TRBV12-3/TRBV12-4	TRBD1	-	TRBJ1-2	TGTGCCAGCAGTACAAGGACAGGGGCTATCTACGGCTATGGCTACACCTTC	CASSTRTGAIYGYGYTF
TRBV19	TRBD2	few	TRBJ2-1	TGTGCCAGTAGTATGTGGGGGACTAGCGGGTGGAGCTCCTACAATGAGCAGTTCTTC	CASSMWGTSGWSSYNEQFF
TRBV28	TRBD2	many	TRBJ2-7	TGTGCCAGCAGTTTTTACCCGGGACTAGCCCTGTACGAGCAGTACTTC	CASSFYPGLALYEQYF
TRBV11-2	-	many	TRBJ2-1	TGTGCCAGCAGCCTCCCCGGGACCCGATACAATGAGCAGTTCTTC	CASSLPGTRYNEQFF
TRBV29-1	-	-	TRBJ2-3	TGCAGCCCGAAACAGGCAGATACGCAGTATTTT	CSPKQADTQYF
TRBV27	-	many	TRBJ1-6	TGTGCCAGCAGTTTATCGACCTGGGGAGATTCACCCCTCCACTTT	CASSLSTWGDSPLHF
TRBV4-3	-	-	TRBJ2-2	TGCGCCAGCAGCCAAGATGGAGCGGCCACCGGGGAGCTGTTTTTT	CASSQDGAATGELFF
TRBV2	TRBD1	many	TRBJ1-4	TGTGCCAGCAGCCAGACAGGGGGTAATGAAAAACTGTTTTTT	CASSQTGGNEKLFF